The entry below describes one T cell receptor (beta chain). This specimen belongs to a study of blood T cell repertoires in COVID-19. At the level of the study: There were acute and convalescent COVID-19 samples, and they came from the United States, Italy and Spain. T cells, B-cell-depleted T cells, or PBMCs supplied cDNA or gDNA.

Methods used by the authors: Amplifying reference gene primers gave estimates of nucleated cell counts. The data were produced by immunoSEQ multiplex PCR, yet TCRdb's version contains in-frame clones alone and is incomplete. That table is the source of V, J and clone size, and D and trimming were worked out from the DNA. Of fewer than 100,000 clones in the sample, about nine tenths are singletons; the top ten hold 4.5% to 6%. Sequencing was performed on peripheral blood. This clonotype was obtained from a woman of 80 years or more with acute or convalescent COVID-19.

The CDR3 coding sequence is TGTGCCAGCAAAGCGGGAGGGGACTACAATGAGCAGTTCTTC. Translated: CASKAGGDYNEQFF. The J gene is TRBJ2-1, the V gene TRBV2, with 10 bases that match TRBD2. V lost 7 bases to trimming and J lost 3 bases; unmatched junction nucleotides: 3. Germline assignment: CDR1 SNHLY and CDR2 FYNNEI. This CDR3 comprises 14 residues.